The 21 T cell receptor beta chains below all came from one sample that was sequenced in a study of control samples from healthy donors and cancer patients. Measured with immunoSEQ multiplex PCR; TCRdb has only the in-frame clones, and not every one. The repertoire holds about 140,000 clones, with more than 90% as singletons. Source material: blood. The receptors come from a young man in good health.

The CDR3 sequence: CASSLAPWRGKGQPQHF. The DNA for the CDR3 is TGTGCCAGCAGCTTGGCCCCCTGGAGGGGAAAGGGTCAGCCCCAGCATTTT. The chain combines TRBV5-5 with TRBJ1-5; weak D call: TRBD1 (5 bases). This CDR3 is built from 17 residues. V gave up 0 bases and J gave up 6 bases, with 19 bases separating them. In germline, CDR1 is SGHKS, CDR2 YYEKEE (reference sequence). Supplemented by reference TRBV5-5 and TRBJ1-5, the full variable domain reads DAGVTQSPTHLIKTRGQQVTLRCSPISGHKSVSWYQQVLGQGPQFIFQYYEKEERGRGNFPDRFSARQFPNYSSELNVNALLLGDSALYLCASSLAPWRGKGQPQHFGDGTRLSIL.

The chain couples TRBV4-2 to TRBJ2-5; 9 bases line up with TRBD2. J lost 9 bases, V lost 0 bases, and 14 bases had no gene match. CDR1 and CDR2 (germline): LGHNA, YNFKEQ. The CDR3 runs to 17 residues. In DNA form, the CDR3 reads TGTGCCAGCAGCCAAGATCGTTCGGGAGCGGGGGGTTTGTCCCAGTACTTC. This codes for CASSQDRSGAGGLSQYF.

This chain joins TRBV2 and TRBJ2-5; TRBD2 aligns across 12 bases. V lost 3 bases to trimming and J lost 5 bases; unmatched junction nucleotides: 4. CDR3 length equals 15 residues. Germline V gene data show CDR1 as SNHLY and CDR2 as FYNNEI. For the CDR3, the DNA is TGTGCCAGCAGTGACCGACTAGCGGGAGCGGAGACCCAGTACTTC. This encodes CASSDRLAGAETQYF. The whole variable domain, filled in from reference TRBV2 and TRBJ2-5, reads EPEVTQTPSHQVTQMGQEVILRCVPISNHLYFYWYRQILGQKVEFLVSFYNNEISEKSEIFDDQFSVERPDGSNFTLKIRSTKLEDSAMYFCASSDRLAGAETQYFGPGTRLLVL.

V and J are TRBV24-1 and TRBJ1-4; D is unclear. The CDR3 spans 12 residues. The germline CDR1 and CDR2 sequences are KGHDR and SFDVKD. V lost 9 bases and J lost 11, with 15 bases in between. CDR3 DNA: TGTGCCACCTACAACCCCGGTACGAAACTGTTTTTT. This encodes CATYNPGTKLFF.

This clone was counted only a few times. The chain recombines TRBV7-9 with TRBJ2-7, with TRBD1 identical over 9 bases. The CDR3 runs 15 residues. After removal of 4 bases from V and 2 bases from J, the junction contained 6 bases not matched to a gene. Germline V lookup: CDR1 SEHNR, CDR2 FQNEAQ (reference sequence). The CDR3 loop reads CASSSDRGFPYEQYF. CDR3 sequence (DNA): TGTGCCAGCAGCTCGGACAGGGGATTCCCCTACGAGCAGTACTTC. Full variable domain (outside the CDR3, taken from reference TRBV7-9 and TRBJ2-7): DTGVSQNPRHKITKRGQNVTFRCDPISEHNRLYWYRQTLGQGPEFLTYFQNEAQLEKSRLLSDRFSAERPKGSFSTLEIQRTEQGDSAMYLCASSSDRGFPYEQYFGPGTRLTVT.

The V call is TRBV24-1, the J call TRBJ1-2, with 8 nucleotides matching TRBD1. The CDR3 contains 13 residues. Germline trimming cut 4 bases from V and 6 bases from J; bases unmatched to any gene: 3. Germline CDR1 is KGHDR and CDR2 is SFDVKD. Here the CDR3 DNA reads TGTGCCACCAGTGAGCGGACAGGGAATGGCTACACCTTC. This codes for CATSERTGNGYTF.

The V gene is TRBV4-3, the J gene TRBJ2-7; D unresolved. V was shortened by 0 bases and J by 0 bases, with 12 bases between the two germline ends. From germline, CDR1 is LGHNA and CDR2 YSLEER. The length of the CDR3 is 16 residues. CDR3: CASSQDRRPSSYEQYF. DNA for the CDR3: TGCGCCAGCAGCCAAGATCGTCGGCCCAGCTCCTACGAGCAGTACTTC.

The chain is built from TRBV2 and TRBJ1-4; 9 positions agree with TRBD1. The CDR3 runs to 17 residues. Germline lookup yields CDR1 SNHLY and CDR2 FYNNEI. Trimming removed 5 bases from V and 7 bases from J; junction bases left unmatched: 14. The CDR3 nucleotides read TGTGCCAGCAGTCCCGGGACAGGGAACCTTAATGGTGAAAAACTGTTTTTT. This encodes CASSPGTGNLNGEKLFF.

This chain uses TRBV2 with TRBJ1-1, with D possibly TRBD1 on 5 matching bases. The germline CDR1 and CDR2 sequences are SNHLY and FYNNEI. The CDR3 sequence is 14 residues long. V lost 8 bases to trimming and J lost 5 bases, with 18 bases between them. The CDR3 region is CASSSLVGGTEAFF. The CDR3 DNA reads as TGTGCCAGCTCAAGCCTAGTGGGGGGAACTGAAGCTTTCTTT.

The CDR3 DNA sequence: TGTGCCAGCAGTTCCGCCGGGGGGGACTATGGCTACACCTTC. This sequence encodes CASSSAGGDYGYTF. The J gene is TRBJ1-2, the V gene TRBV2; weak D call: TRBD1 (5 bases). Trimming removed 5 bases from V and 3 bases from J, with 13 bases in between. CDR3 length: 14 residues. CDR1 and CDR2 from the germline V gene are SNHLY and FYNNEI.

The CDR3 nucleotides read TGTGCCAGCAGCAACGATGGGGATCCCTCAGATACGCAGTATTTT. Its protein is CASSNDGDPSDTQYF. The chain carries TRBV21-1 and TRBJ2-3. TRBV21-1 is deemed a pseudogene. The CDR3 sequence is 15 residues long.

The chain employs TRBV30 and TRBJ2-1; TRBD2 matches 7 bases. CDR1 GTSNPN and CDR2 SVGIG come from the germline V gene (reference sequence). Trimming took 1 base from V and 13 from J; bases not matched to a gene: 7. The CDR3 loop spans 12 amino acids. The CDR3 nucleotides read TGTGCCTGGAGTGGGTATGAGCGGGAACAGTTCTTC. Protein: CAWSGYEREQFF.

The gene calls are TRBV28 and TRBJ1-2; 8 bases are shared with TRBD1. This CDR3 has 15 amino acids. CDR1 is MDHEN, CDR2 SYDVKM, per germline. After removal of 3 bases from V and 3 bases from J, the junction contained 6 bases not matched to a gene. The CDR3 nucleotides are TGTGCCAGCAGTTTCCGGGACAGGCTTTACTATGGCTACACCTTC. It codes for CASSFRDRLYYGYTF.

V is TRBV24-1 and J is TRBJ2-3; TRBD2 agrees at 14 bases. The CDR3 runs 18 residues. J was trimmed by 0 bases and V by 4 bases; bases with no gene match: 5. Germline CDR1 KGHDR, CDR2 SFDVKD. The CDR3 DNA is TGTGCCACCAGTGAACCTGGACTAGCGGGAGGAAGCACAGATACGCAGTATTTT. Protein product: CATSEPGLAGGSTDTQYF.

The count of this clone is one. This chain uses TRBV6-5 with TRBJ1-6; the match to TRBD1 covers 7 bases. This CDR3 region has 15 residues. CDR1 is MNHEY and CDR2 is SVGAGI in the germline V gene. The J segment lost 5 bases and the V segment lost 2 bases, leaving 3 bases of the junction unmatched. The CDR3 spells CASSYETGNNSPLHF. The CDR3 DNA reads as TGTGCCAGCAGTTACGAGACAGGGAATAATTCACCCCTCCACTTT.

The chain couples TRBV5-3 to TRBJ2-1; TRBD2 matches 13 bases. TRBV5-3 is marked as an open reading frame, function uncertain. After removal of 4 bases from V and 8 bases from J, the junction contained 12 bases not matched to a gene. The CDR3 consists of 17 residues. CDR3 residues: CARSPGPGLAGIYEQFF. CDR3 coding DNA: TGTGCCAGAAGCCCTGGACCGGGACTAGCGGGAATCTATGAGCAGTTCTTC.

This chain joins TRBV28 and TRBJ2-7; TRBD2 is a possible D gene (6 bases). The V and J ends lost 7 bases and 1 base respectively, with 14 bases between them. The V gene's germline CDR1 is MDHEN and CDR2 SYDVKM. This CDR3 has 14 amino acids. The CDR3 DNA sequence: TGTGCCAGCATGCGGAGGGTACTTTCCTACGAGCAGTACTTC. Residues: CASMRRVLSYEQYF.

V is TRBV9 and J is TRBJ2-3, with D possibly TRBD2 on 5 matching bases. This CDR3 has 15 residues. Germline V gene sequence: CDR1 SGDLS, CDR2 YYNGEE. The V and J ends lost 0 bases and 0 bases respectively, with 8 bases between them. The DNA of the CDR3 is TGTGCCAGCAGCGTAGATAGCGTAAGCACAGATACGCAGTATTTT. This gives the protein CASSVDSVSTDTQYF.

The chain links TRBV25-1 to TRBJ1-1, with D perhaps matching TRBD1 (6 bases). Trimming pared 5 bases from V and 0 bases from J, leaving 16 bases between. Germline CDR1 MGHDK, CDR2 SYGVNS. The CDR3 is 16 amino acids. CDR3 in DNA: TGTGCCAGCAGTCGGTTTTTACAGGGAATGAACACTGAAGCTTTCTTT. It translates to CASSRFLQGMNTEAFF.

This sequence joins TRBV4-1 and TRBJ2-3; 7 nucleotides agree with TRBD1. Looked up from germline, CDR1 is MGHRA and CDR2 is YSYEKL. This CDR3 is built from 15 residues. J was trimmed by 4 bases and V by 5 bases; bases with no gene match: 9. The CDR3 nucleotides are TGCGCCAGCAGCGGAAAGACAGGGAACGCAGATACGCAGTATTTT. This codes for CASSGKTGNADTQYF.

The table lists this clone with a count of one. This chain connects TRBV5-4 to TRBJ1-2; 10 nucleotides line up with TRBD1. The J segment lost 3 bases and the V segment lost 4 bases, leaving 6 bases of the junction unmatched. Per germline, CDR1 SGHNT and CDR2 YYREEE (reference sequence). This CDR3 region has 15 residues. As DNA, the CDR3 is TGTGCCAGCAGCACACGGACAGGGGGAGACTATGGCTACACCTTC. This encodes CASSTRTGGDYGYTF.